This TCR beta chain was recorded in a study of T cell changes during pregnancy in multiple sclerosis. Trimming took 2 bases from V and 6 from J, leaving 17 bases between them. The CDR3 sequence is 16 residues long. CDR1 and CDR2 from the germline V gene are SGHTA and FQGNSA. The assay was immunoSEQ multiplex PCR, and TCRdb's table has in-frame clones only and misses some. The profile shows fewer than 40,000 clones, about nine tenths of them singletons. The source was CD4+ T cells from peripheral blood mononuclear cells, collected in the second trimester of pregnancy. The sequence was obtained from a female donor in good health, enrolled as a control in a pregnancy study. The V gene is TRBV7-2, the J gene TRBJ2-1; the D gene is possibly TRBD2 (5 bases). CDR3 bases: TGTGCCAGCAGCTTACTTACCATGGTTCGGGGCAATGAGCAGTTCTTC. This gives the protein CASSLLTMVRGNEQFF.